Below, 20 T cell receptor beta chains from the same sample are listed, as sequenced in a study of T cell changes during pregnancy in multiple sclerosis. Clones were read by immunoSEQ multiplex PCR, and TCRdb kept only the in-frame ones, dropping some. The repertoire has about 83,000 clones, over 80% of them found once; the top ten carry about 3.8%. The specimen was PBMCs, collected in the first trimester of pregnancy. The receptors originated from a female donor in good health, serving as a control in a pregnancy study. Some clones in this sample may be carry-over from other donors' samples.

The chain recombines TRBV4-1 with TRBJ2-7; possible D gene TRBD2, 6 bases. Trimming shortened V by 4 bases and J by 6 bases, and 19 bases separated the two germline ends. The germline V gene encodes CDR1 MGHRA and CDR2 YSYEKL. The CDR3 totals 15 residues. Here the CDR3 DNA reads TGCGCCAGCAGCCGCCTCCCGTCGGCGGGGCCCGAGCAGTACTTC. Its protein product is CASSRLPSAGPEQYF.

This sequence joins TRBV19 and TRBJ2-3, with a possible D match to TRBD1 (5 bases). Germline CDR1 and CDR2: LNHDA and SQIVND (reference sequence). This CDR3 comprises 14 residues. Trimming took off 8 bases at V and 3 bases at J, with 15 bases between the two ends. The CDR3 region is CASAPFRVTDTQYF. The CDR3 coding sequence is TGTGCCAGTGCCCCGTTCAGGGTGACAGATACGCAGTATTTT.

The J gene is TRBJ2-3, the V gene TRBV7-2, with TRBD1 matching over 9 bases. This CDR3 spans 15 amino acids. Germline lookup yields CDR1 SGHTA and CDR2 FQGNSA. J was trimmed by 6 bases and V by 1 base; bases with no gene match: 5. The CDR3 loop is CASSLGGTGLDTQYF. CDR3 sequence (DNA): TGTGCCAGCAGCTTAGGGGGGACAGGGTTGGATACGCAGTATTTT.

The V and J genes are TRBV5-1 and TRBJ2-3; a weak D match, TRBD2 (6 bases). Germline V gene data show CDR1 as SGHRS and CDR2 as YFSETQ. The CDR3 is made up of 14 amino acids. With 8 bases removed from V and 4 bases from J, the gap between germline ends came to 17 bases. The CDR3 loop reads CARWGEDPPDTQYF. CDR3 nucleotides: TGCGCCAGGTGGGGGGAGGACCCCCCAGATACGCAGTATTTT.

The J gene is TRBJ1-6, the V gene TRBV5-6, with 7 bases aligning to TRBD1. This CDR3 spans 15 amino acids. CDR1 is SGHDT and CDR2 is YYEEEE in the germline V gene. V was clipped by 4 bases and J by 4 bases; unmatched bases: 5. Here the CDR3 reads CASSPRDRYNSPLHF. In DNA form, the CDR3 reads TGTGCCAGCAGCCCCCGGGACAGATATAATTCACCCCTCCACTTT.

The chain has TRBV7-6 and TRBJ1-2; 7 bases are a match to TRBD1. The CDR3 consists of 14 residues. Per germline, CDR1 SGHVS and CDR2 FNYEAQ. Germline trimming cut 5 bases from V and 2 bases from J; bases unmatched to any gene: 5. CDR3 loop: CASSPQGGNYGYTF. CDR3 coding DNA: TGTGCCAGCAGCCCCCAGGGGGGAAACTATGGCTACACCTTC.

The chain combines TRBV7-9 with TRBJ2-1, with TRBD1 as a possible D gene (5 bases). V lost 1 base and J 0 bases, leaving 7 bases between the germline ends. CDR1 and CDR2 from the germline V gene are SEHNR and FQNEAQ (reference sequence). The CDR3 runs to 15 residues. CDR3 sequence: CASSLEGLSYNEQFF. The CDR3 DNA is TGTGCCAGCAGCTTAGAGGGGCTCTCCTACAATGAGCAGTTCTTC.

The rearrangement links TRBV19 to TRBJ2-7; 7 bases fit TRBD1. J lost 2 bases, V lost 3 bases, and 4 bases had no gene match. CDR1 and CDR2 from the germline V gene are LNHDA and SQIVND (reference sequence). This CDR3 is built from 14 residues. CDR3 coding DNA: TGTGCCAGTAGTATTGGGACAGCCACCTACGAGCAGTACTTC. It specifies CASSIGTATYEQYF.

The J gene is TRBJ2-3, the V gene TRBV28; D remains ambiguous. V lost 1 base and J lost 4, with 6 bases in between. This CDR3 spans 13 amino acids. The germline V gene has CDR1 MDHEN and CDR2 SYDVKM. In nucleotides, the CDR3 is TGTGCCAGCAGTTTATCTATTGCAGATACGCAGTATTTT. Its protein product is CASSLSIADTQYF.

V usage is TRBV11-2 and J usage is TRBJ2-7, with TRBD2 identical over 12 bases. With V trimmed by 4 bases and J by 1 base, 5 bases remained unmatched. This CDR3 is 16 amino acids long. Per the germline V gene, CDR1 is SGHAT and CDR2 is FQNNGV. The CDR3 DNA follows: TGTGCCAGCAGCTCCGGACTAGCGGGGACATCCTACGAGCAGTACTTC. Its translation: CASSSGLAGTSYEQYF. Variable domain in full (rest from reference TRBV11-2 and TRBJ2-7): EAGVAQSPRYKIIEKRQSVAFWCNPISGHATLYWYQQILGQGPKLLIQFQNNGVVDDSQLPKDRFSAERLKGVDSTLKIQPAKLEDSAVYLCASSSGLAGTSYEQYFGPGTRLTVT.

Here the CDR3 DNA reads TGTGCCAGCAGCTTGGATCCGTCTTCCTCCTACAATGAGCAGTTCTTC. Its translation is CASSLDPSSSYNEQFF. This sequence joins TRBV5-5 and TRBJ2-1; D gene ambiguous. Germline CDR1 is SGHKS and CDR2 is YYEKEE (reference sequence). V was cut by 0 bases and J by 0 bases, with 10 bases left in between. There are 16 residues in the CDR3.

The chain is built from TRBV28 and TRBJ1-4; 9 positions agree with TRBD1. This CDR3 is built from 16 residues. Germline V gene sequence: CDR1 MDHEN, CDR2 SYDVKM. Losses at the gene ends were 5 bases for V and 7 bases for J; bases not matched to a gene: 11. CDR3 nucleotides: TGTGCCAGCAGTGCCTCCACAGGGGGCGCGATTGAAAAACTGTTTTTT. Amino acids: CASSASTGGAIEKLFF.

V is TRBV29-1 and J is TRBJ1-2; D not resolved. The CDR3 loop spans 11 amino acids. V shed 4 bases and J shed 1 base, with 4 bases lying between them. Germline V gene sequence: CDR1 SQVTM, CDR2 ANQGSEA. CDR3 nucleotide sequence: TGCAGCGTTGGAGTTAACTATGGCTACACCTTC. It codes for CSVGVNYGYTF.

The CDR3 loop is CASSGYRGLVRTDTQYF. CDR3 in DNA: TGTGCCAGCAGCGGTTACAGGGGTTTGGTTCGCACAGATACGCAGTATTTT. The chain links TRBV14 to TRBJ2-3; 7 bases are shared with TRBD1. Trimming took 5 bases from V and 1 from J; bases not matched to a gene: 12. Germline-derived CDR1 and CDR2 are SGHDN and FVKESK. The CDR3 runs 17 residues.

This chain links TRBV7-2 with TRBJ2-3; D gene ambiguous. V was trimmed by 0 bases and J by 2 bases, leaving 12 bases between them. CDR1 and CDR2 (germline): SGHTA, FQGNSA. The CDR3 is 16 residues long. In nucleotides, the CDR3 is TGTGCCAGCAGCTTAGCGGGTGACTCTTACACAGATACGCAGTATTTT. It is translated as CASSLAGDSYTDTQYF. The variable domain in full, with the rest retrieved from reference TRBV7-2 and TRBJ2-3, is GAGVSQSPSNKVTEKGKDVELRCDPISGHTALYWYRQSLGQGLEFLIYFQGNSAPDKSGLPSDRFSAERTGGSVSTLTIQRTQQEDSAVYLCASSLAGDSYTDTQYFGPGTRLTVL.

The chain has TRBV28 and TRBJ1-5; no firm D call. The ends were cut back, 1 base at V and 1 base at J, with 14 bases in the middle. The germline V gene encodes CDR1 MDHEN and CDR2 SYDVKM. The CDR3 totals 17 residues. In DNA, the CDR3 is TGTGCCAGCAGTTTATCCCCCCCCGGGTTCAGCAATCAGCCCCAGCATTTT. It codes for CASSLSPPGFSNQPQHF.

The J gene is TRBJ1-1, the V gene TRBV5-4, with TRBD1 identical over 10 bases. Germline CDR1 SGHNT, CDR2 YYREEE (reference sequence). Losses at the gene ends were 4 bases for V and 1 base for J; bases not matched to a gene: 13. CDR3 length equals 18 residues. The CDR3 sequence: CASSRITGTGVPNTEAFF. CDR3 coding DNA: TGTGCCAGCAGCCGAATTACCGGGACAGGGGTTCCGAACACTGAAGCTTTCTTT.

Written as DNA, the CDR3 is TGTGCCAGCAGCCCTCGATCTACCTACGAGCAGTACTTC. It codes for CASSPRSTYEQYF. The rearrangement links TRBV5-8 to TRBJ2-7; no clear D. The CDR3 runs to 13 residues. Trimming pared 4 bases from V and 2 bases from J, leaving 10 bases between. Germline lookup yields CDR1 SGHTS and CDR2 YDEGEE.

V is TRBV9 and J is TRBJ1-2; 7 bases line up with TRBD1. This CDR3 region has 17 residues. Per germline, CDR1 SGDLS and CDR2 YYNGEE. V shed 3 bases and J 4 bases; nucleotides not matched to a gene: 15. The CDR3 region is CASSDSPTGAGSYGYTF. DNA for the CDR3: TGTGCCAGCAGCGACTCCCCCACAGGGGCGGGATCCTATGGCTACACCTTC.

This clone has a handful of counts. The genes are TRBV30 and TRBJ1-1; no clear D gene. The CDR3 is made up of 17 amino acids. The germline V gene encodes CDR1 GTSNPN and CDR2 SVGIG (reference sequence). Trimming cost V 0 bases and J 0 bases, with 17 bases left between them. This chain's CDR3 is CAWSVPPGFGVNTEAFF. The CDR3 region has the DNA TGTGCCTGGAGTGTACCCCCCGGGTTTGGTGTGAACACTGAAGCTTTCTTT.